Each of the 5 T cell receptor beta chains below was sequenced from the same sample in a study of stem cell transplantation in POMP-related autoinflammatory disease. Data came from immunoSEQ multiplex PCR; TCRdb stores just in-frame clones and leaves some out. The sample consists of around 1,300 clones, around 80% of them appearing once. The specimen sequenced was CD8+ T cells from PBMCs. The receptors were sampled from a human donor in good health.

The genes are TRBV7-9 and TRBJ1-3; possibly TRBD1 for D (6 bases). The CDR3 runs to 13 residues. Trimming cost V 5 bases and J 8 bases, with 13 bases left between them. Looked up from germline, CDR1 is SEHNR and CDR2 is FQNEAQ (reference sequence). The CDR3: CASSARGVDTIYF. The CDR3 DNA sequence: TGTGCCAGCAGCGCCAGGGGTGTGGACACCATATATTTT.

This chain uses TRBV19 with TRBJ1-2; D not resolved. The CDR3 is made up of 12 amino acids. Trimming took 3 bases from V and 6 from J, leaving 8 bases between them. Germline CDR1 LNHDA, CDR2 SQIVND (reference sequence). CDR3 coding DNA: TGTGCCAGTAGTATCGGTGCGGATGGCTACACCTTC. Translating it yields CASSIGADGYTF. Using reference TRBV19 and TRBJ1-2 for the parts outside the CDR3, the full variable domain is DGGITQSPKYLFRKEGQNVTLSCEQNLNHDAMYWYRQDPGQGLRLIYYSQIVNDFQKGDIAEGYSVSREKKESFPLTVTSAQKNPTAFYLCASSIGADGYTFGSGTRLTVV.

This clone was detected a few times. The chain has TRBV10-3 and TRBJ2-1; D may be TRBD1 (7 bases). The CDR3 covers 15 residues. V gave up 6 bases and J gave up 4 bases, with 16 bases separating them. CDR1 and CDR2 from the germline V gene are ENHRY and SYGVKD. The CDR3 loop is CAISPGGTAYNEQFF. CDR3 coding DNA: TGTGCCATCAGCCCCGGCGGGACAGCATACAATGAGCAGTTCTTC.

This chain joins TRBV14 and TRBJ2-1; D might be TRBD1 (5 bases). The CDR3 has 16 residues. Trimming took 2 bases from V and 3 from J, leaving 14 bases between them. The germline V gene encodes CDR1 SGHDN and CDR2 FVKESK. The CDR3 sequence: CASSQKGQAYYNEQFF. The CDR3, as DNA: TGTGCCAGCAGCCAAAAGGGGCAGGCTTACTACAATGAGCAGTTCTTC.

The CDR3 loop is CAISENPGLNSPLHF. DNA for the CDR3: TGTGCCATCAGTGAGAATCCCGGGCTCAACTCACCCCTCCACTTT. The chain recombines TRBV10-3 with TRBJ1-6; D remains unclear. V lost 2 bases and J 10 bases, leaving 15 bases between the germline ends. Germline CDR1 is ENHRY and CDR2 is SYGVKD. The CDR3 length is 15 residues.